This TCR beta chain emerged from a study of Ad26.COV2.S vaccination and SARS-CoV-2 variants. Details on this clone: The antigen remains undetermined.

Only in-frame clones appear in the TCRdb table, and some are missing; sequencing was by immunoSEQ multiplex PCR. The table lists some 350,000 clones, approximately 90% of them singletons. Overall study findings and caveats: It is possible that the TCR breadth and depth analyses underestimated the total T cell responses. Reportedly, spike-specific CD8+ and CD4+ T cell responses achieved substantial breadth once vaccination had taken place. Placebo recipients trailed vaccine recipients in spike-specific TCR breadth. Vaccine and placebo recipients had similar non-spike TCR breadth.

The starting material was peripheral blood, obtained after recovery from COVID-19. The sequence derives from a human donor who had recovered from COVID-19.

The CDR3 sequence is CASSGLAGGLWSYNEQFF. DNA of the CDR3: TGTGCCAGCAGTGGACTAGCGGGGGGGCTCTGGTCCTACAATGAGCAGTTCTTC. The rearrangement joins TRBV6-1 to TRBJ2-1; 14 bases are a match to TRBD2. The germline CDR1 and CDR2 sequences are MNHNS and SASEGT. With V trimmed by 4 bases and J by 1 base, 6 bases remained unmatched. The CDR3 extends over 18 amino acids.